This T cell receptor (beta chain) was observed in a study of identifying expanded T cells in peripheral blood. Broader study findings: Approximately 1.1 clones differed between technical replicates, versus approximately 16 and 20 over time.

Turning to this clone: Its antigen remains unknown.

The CDR3 is 15 amino acids. V was clipped by 0 bases and J by 0 bases, with 9 bases between them. The germline gives CDR1 SGHRS, CDR2 YFSETQ. This table comes from immunoSEQ multiplex PCR, and its TCRdb copy is limited to in-frame clones, with some not included. The sample holds 70,000 to 95,000 clones, roughly 90% seen once. No infections or other immune events were documented during collection. The clonotype comes from a person aged 18 to 70 in good health. Source material: blood. The chain recombines TRBV5-1 with TRBJ1-1; D remains ambiguous. CDR3 in DNA: TGCGCCAGCAGCTTGGCCGCGAACCTGAACACTGAAGCTTTCTTT. This translates into CASSLAANLNTEAFF.